The 29 T cell receptor beta chains presented below share a single source sample, sequenced in a study of T cell repertoires in aging, cancer and after chemotherapy. Rearranged V-D-J TRB sequences were amplified with a mixed TRB-A/B primer pool. Via MiXCR, TCRdb re-called the multiplex PCR reads, giving one row per CDR3 protein. The profile shows around 5,300 distinct CDR3 sequences, roughly a quarter of them singletons. The template was genomic DNA from peripheral blood, not RNA. The sample taken for sequencing was blood. The receptor source for this set is a human donor in good health.

This clonotype showed up just a few times. The chain employs TRBV28 and TRBJ2-1, with D hard to call. This CDR3 contains 13 residues. V was cut by 4 bases and J by 10 bases, with 14 bases left in between. Germline V gene lookup returns CDR1 MDHEN and CDR2 SYDVKM. For the CDR3, the DNA is TGTGCCAGCAGTTCCCCCTTCGATTTCGAGCAGTTCTTC. Translation: CASSSPFDFEQFF.

Sample share makes this clonotype medium-sized. This rearrangement joins TRBV6-5 to TRBJ2-3, with TRBD2 identical over 9 bases. Germline CDR1 MNHEY, CDR2 SVGAGI. CDR3 length equals 14 residues. The trim removed 7 bases at V and 2 bases at J, leaving 4 bases unmatched. The CDR3 DNA follows: TGTGCCAGCAATAAGCGGGGGGCCACAGATACGCAGTATTTT. This gives the protein CASNKRGATDTQYF.

This rearrangement joins TRBV20-1 to TRBJ1-1, with D hard to call. Between the trimmed V and J ends, which lost 0 bases and 8 bases, there was a span of 10 bases. The CDR3 covers 12 residues. CDR1 and CDR2 (germline): DFQATT, SNEGSKA (reference sequence). For the CDR3, the DNA is TGCAGTGCTAGAGATCAGATTGGAGAAGCTTTCTTT. Encoded protein: CSARDQIGEAFF.

This clonotype was seen a handful of times. The rearrangement joins TRBV20-1 to TRBJ2-7; 7 bases are a match to TRBD2. Trimming took 5 bases from V and 5 from J; bases not matched to a gene: 6. Germline-derived CDR1 and CDR2 are DFQATT and SNEGSKA (reference sequence). This CDR3 has 12 residues. The CDR3 sequence: CSAGRLADEQYF. DNA for the CDR3: TGCAGTGCTGGTAGACTAGCTGACGAGCAGTACTTC.

V gene TRBV28 combines with J gene TRBJ1-2; no firm D call. CDR1 and CDR2 (germline): MDHEN, SYDVKM. There are 10 residues in the CDR3. V lost 4 bases and J 8 bases, leaving 5 bases between the germline ends. CDR3 in DNA: TGTGCCAGCAGTTCCCGAGGCTACACCTTC. Translated: CASSSRGYTF.

The V and J genes are TRBV7-2 and TRBJ2-7; the match to TRBD1 covers 9 bases. Germline lookup yields CDR1 SGHTA and CDR2 FQGNSA. V lost 1 base to trimming and J lost 5 bases; unmatched junction nucleotides: 3. This CDR3 is 14 amino acids long. CDR3 amino acids: CASSLGTGEHEQYF. The DNA of the CDR3 is TGTGCCAGCAGCTTAGGGACAGGGGAACACGAGCAGTACTTC.

This chain uses TRBV4-2 with TRBJ2-3; D gene unclear. The CDR3 runs to 16 residues. Germline lookup yields CDR1 LGHNA and CDR2 YNFKEQ. V was cut by 1 base and J by 1 base, with 12 bases left in between. CDR3 region: CASSQGLVLGTDTQYF. CDR3 DNA: TGTGCCAGCAGCCAAGGACTCGTCTTGGGCACAGATACGCAGTATTTT.

The rearrangement joins TRBV7-7 to TRBJ2-5; D gene uncertain. CDR1 is SSHAT, CDR2 FNYEAQ, per germline (reference sequence). This CDR3 contains 14 residues. Trimming took off 1 base at V and 4 bases at J, with 10 bases between the two ends. The CDR3 DNA follows: TGTGCCAGCAGCTTAGGGGGAAAGGGAGAGACCCAGTACTTC. This codes for CASSLGGKGETQYF.

By share of the sample, this clonotype is medium-sized. The V and J genes are TRBV5-6 and TRBJ1-2; 9 nucleotides match TRBD1. Germline-derived CDR1 and CDR2 are SGHDT and YYEEEE. The V and J ends lost 1 base and 10 bases, in that order; junction bases with no gene match: 11. The CDR3 runs 15 residues. Written as DNA, the CDR3 is TGTGCCAGCAGCTTGACAGGGGGCGCGATTCGTGCCTACACCTTC. The encoded protein is CASSLTGGAIRAYTF.

The chain joins TRBV6-2 or TRBV6-3 to TRBJ2-5; TRBD2 matches at 14 bases. J lost 7 bases, V lost 2 bases, and 0 bases had no gene match. The CDR3 contains 14 residues. CDR1 and CDR2 (germline): MNHEY, SVGEGT. The chain's CDR3 is CASSYGTSGGTQYF. As DNA, the CDR3 is TGTGCCAGCAGTTACGGGACTAGCGGGGGGACCCAGTACTTC.

This clonotype is medium-sized (0.01 to 0.1%). The CDR3 DNA reads TGTGCCAGCAGATCAGGGGGCGAGCAGTACTTC. Amino acids: CASRSGGEQYF. The chain joins TRBV6-5 to TRBJ2-7; the match to TRBD1 covers 7 bases. CDR3 length: 11 amino acids. The germline V gene encodes CDR1 MNHEY and CDR2 SVGAGI. The V gene end was trimmed by 6 bases and the J gene end by 6 bases; junction bases not matched to a gene: 2.

This clonotype is categorized as medium-sized (0.01 to 0.1%). The CDR3 sequence is CASSPFGGSDEKLFF. The CDR3 coding sequence is TGTGCCAGCTCACCATTTGGGGGGTCAGATGAAAAACTGTTTTTT. The rearrangement uses TRBV18 and TRBJ1-4, with D perhaps matching TRBD1 (5 bases). The CDR3 loop spans 15 amino acids. Trimming took off 2 bases at V and 6 bases at J, with 13 bases between the two ends. CDR1 KGHSH and CDR2 LQKENI come from the germline V gene.

This clonotype is categorized as medium-sized (0.01 to 0.1%). V and J are TRBV19 and TRBJ1-2, with D perhaps matching TRBD1 (6 bases). V lost 4 bases to trimming and J lost 0 bases, with 27 bases between them. Per the germline V gene, CDR1 is LNHDA and CDR2 is SQIVND (reference sequence). The CDR3 sequence is 20 residues long. This chain's CDR3 is CASSTTLRGREWSSNYGYTF. CDR3 coding DNA: TGTGCCAGTAGTACCACTTTGCGGGGGCGAGAGTGGAGCTCTAACTATGGCTACACCTTC.

J is TRBJ1-1 and V is TRBV20-1; D unclear. CDR3 size: 14 residues. Germline CDR1 and CDR2: DFQATT and SNEGSKA (reference sequence). V lost 4 bases and J 0 bases, leaving 12 bases between the germline ends. CDR3 DNA sequence: TGCAGTGCTATGTTAAGACGGGTGAACACTGAAGCTTTCTTT. It encodes CSAMLRRVNTEAFF.

This clonotype is medium-sized by share. This sequence joins TRBV18 and TRBJ2-6; tentatively, D is TRBD1 (5 bases). CDR1 KGHSH and CDR2 LQKENI come from the germline V gene. V lost 8 bases and J lost 0, with 14 bases in between. The CDR3 has 16 residues. The CDR3 region is CASNQQDLSGANVLTF. In nucleotides, the CDR3 is TGTGCCAGCAACCAACAGGATCTCTCTGGGGCCAACGTCCTGACTTTC.

This chain joins TRBV19 and TRBJ2-3; 10 bases fit TRBD2. Germline lookup yields CDR1 LNHDA and CDR2 SQIVND (reference sequence). CDR3 length equals 15 residues. J was trimmed by 2 bases and V by 6 bases; bases with no gene match: 5. The CDR3 DNA sequence: TGTGCCAGTAGCGCGACTAGCGGGTACACAGATACGCAGTATTTT. Its translation is CASSATSGYTDTQYF.

In its sample, this clonotype is medium-sized. This chain joins TRBV6-5 and TRBJ1-1; no clear D. The CDR3 runs to 14 residues. Germline V gene lookup returns CDR1 MNHEY and CDR2 SVGAGI. Trimming shortened V by 2 bases and J by 3 bases, and 10 bases separated the two germline ends. The CDR3 loop is CASSYQTSHTEAFF. In nucleotides, the CDR3 is TGTGCCAGCAGTTACCAGACGTCCCACACTGAAGCTTTCTTT.

Notes on this clonotype: This may be a read error: a much more frequent sequence differs by one nucleotide. The DNA is left out, because the CDR3 cannot be placed on it with certainty; the CDR3 is given as TCRdb lists it. This chain connects TRBV6-5 to TRBJ1-2. The CDR3 length is 12 residues, termini included. The germline gives CDR1 MNHEY, CDR2 SVGAGI. The CDR3 is CASSTSWWRYTF.

Within the sample, this clonotype is medium-sized. The CDR3, as DNA: TGTGCCAGCACTTTGGGAGGGACAGGGAGGACCGGGGAGCTGTTTTTT. This sequence encodes CASTLGGTGRTGELFF. The chain employs TRBV12-3 or TRBV12-4 and TRBJ2-2, with 9 nucleotides matching TRBD1. This CDR3 spans 16 amino acids. With V trimmed by 7 bases and J by 5 bases, 11 bases remained unmatched.

By sample fraction, this clonotype is medium-sized. This rearrangement joins TRBV30 to TRBJ1-1; no reliable D call. Trimming left V 3 bases short and J 2 bases short, with 7 bases between. CDR3 length: 12 amino acids. The germline V gene encodes CDR1 GTSNPN and CDR2 SVGIG (reference sequence). The CDR3 sequence: CAWRGFNTEAFF. DNA for the CDR3: TGTGCCTGGAGGGGCTTCAACACTGAAGCTTTCTTT.

This clonotype was seen a few times. CDR3 residues: CASRIWGAADEQFF. Here the CDR3 DNA reads TGCGCCAGCAGGATCTGGGGGGCAGCCGATGAGCAGTTCTTC. The genes are TRBV5-1 and TRBJ2-1; D might be TRBD1 or TRBD2, each matching 6 bases. Germline CDR1 SGHRS, CDR2 YFSETQ. The CDR3 is 14 amino acids. With 5 bases removed from V and 8 bases from J, the gap between germline ends came to 17 bases.

As regards this clonotype: A much more abundant neighbour one base away suggests this may be a read error. This chain joins TRBV6-5 and TRBJ2-7; D gene unclear. V lost 5 bases and J 3 bases, leaving 8 bases between the germline ends. The V gene's germline CDR1 is MNHEY and CDR2 SVGAGI. The CDR3 runs 12 residues. Here the CDR3 reads CASSIVVYEQYF. The CDR3 nucleotides read TGTGCCAGCAGTATCGTTGTCTACGAGCAGTACTTC.

This sequence joins TRBV7-2 and TRBJ2-7, with 7 bases lining up with TRBD2. Germline lookup yields CDR1 SGHTA and CDR2 FQGNSA. The CDR3 sequence is 16 residues long. Trimming took 6 bases from V and 2 from J; bases not matched to a gene: 13. CDR3: CASSGRRGRAPYEQYF. CDR3 sequence (DNA): TGTGCCAGCAGTGGACGCCGTGGGAGGGCTCCCTACGAGCAGTACTTC. The full variable domain, completed using reference TRBV7-2 and TRBJ2-7, is GAGVSQSPSNKVTEKGKDVELRCDPISGHTALYWYRQSLGQGLEFLIYFQGNSAPDKSGLPSDRFSAERTGGSVSTLTIQRTQQEDSAVYLCASSGRRGRAPYEQYFGPGTRLTVT.

This clonotype is classed as medium-sized. The gene calls are TRBV29-1 and TRBJ1-2, with 7 bases aligning to TRBD1. V was pared by 6 bases and J by 4 bases, with 5 bases of the junction left unmatched. CDR3 length: 12 residues. Germline assignment: CDR1 SQVTM and CDR2 ANQGSEA. The CDR3 here is CSVGDSFYGYTF. As DNA, the CDR3 is TGCAGCGTGGGGGACAGCTTCTATGGCTACACCTTC. Full variable domain (outside the CDR3, taken from reference TRBV29-1 and TRBJ1-2): SAVISQKPSRDICQRGTSLTIQCQVDSQVTMMFWYRQQPGQSLTLIATANQGSEATYESGFVIDKFPISRPNLTFSTLTVSNMSPEDSSIYLCSVGDSFYGYTFGSGTRLTVV.

This chain connects TRBV20-1 to TRBJ2-5; 12 bases align to TRBD2. Germline-derived CDR1 and CDR2 are DFQATT and SNEGSKA (reference sequence). V shed 3 bases, J shed 3 bases, and the junction held 2 bases outside the gene matches. The CDR3 spans 14 residues. CDR3 sequence (DNA): TGCAGTGCTAGTGCTAGCGGGGGGGAAGAGACCCAGTACTTC. It encodes CSASASGGEETQYF.

This clonotype has only a few counts. The V gene is TRBV18, the J gene TRBJ2-7; D may be TRBD2 (6 bases). The V end lost 3 bases, the J end lost 6 bases, and 18 bases lay between the germline ends. The CDR3 is 15 residues long. CDR1 and CDR2 from the germline V gene are KGHSH and LQKENI. CDR3 coding DNA: TGTGCCAGCTCACCGCCGGAGGGCAGGCAGGGCGAGCAGTACTTC. This encodes CASSPPEGRQGEQYF.

This chain connects TRBV5-1 to TRBJ2-1, with 9 bases fitting TRBD2. J was trimmed by 7 bases and V by 5 bases; bases with no gene match: 19. The CDR3 runs to 18 residues. Per the germline V gene, CDR1 is SGHRS and CDR2 is YFSETQ. CDR3 sequence (DNA): TGCGCCAGCAGTTCGTCATCAATGGGACTAGCCCTGGGGAATGAGCAGTTCTTC. This codes for CASSSSSMGLALGNEQFF.

This clonotype appeared a few times. The chain uses TRBV7-9 and TRBJ2-7; D is perhaps TRBD1 or TRBD2 (6 bases each). Trimming left V 5 bases short and J 3 bases short, with 23 bases between. The germline gives CDR1 SEHNR, CDR2 FQNEAQ (reference sequence). CDR3 length: 17 amino acids. CDR3 nucleotide sequence: TGTGCCAGCAGCACTCGGCCTAGGGGGGACCTCCTCTACGAGCAGTACTTC. This encodes CASSTRPRGDLLYEQYF.

On this clonotype itself: A read error may be the cause here, since a much bigger clone is one base away. The chain employs TRBV6-1 and TRBJ2-5; D could derive from TRBD1 or TRBD2 (5 bases each). CDR1 is MNHNS and CDR2 is SASEGT in the germline V gene. The CDR3 spans 15 residues. The CDR3 spells CACSGPGRKQETQYF. The CDR3 DNA follows: TGTGCCTGCAGTGGTCCGGGACGCAAACAAGAGACCCAGTACTTC.